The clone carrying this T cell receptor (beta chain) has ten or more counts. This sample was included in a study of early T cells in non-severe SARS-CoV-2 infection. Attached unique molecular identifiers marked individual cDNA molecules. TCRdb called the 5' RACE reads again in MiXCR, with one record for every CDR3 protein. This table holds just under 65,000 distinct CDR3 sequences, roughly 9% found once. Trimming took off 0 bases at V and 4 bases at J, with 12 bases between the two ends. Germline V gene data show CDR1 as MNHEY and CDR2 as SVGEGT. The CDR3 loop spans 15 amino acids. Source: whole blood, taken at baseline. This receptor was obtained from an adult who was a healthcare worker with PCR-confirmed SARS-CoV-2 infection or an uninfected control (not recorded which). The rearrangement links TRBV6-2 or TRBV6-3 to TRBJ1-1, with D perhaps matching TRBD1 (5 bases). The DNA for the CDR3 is TGTGCCAGCAGTTACTCGCAGGGAGCGAGCACTGAAGCTTTCTTT. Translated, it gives CASSYSQGASTEAFF.